This T cell receptor beta chain was captured in a study of cytomegalovirus exposure and HLA in healthy donors. Researchers ran the PCR with 60 Vbeta and 13 Jbeta primers. Sequencing used immunoSEQ multiplex PCR; TCRdb keeps in-frame clones, though not all of them. Found here are 70,000 to 90,000 clones, 84% of them singletons; the top ten hold approximately 17%. Regarding donors, all were healthy bone marrow donors. CDR1 is MGHDK and CDR2 is SYGVNS in the germline V gene. The V end was cut by 7 bases, the J end by 6 bases, with 12 bases between. This CDR3 has 13 amino acids. The TCR originated in a man between 70 and 80 years old in good health and CMV-seropositive. V usage is TRBV25-1 and J usage is TRBJ2-2; a possible D gene is TRBD1 (6 bases). Sequenced sample: PBMCs. CDR3 nucleotide sequence: TGTGCCAGCAAGACAGGCCACTCCGGGGAGCTGTTTTTT. This translates into CASKTGHSGELFF.